What follows are 22 T cell receptor beta chains derived from one specimen sequenced in a study of shared clonotypes between healthy human individuals. Using immunoSEQ multiplex PCR, the repertoire was profiled, and TCRdb retains in-frame clones only, with some absent. This sample carries fewer than 1.4 million clones, roughly 74% of them seen once, and the ten largest clones take roughly 0.55%. Sequencing was performed on memory CD4+ T cells from PBMCs. Subset denoted: CD45RA-negative fraction. These TCRs come from a man aged 18 to 35 in good health. Some clones in this sample may be carry-over from other donors' samples.

J is TRBJ2-7 and V is TRBV5-1; either TRBD1 or TRBD2 may supply D (6 bases each). There are 15 residues in the CDR3. V was trimmed by 4 bases and J by 2 bases, leaving 16 bases between them. Per germline, CDR1 SGHRS and CDR2 YFSETQ. The CDR3 DNA reads as TGCGCCAGCAGCGGGGGGCGCGTAACGGCCTACGAGCAGTACTTC. This encodes CASSGGRVTAYEQYF.

This clone was found a few times. V is TRBV9 and J is TRBJ2-3, with 13 bases lining up with TRBD2. With V trimmed by 4 bases and J by 0 bases, 5 bases remained unmatched. The CDR3 totals 17 residues. Per the germline V gene, CDR1 is SGDLS and CDR2 is YYNGEE. CDR3 bases: TGTGCCAGCAGCTCGGGACTAGCGGGGTTCAGCACAGATACGCAGTATTTT. Its protein is CASSSGLAGFSTDTQYF.

The CDR3 protein is CASSEWGATGNTIYF. DNA for the CDR3: TGTGCCAGCAGTGAGTGGGGCGCGACTGGAAACACCATATATTTT. This chain joins TRBV6-1 and TRBJ1-3, with D tentatively TRBD1 (5 bases). Germline V gene lookup returns CDR1 MNHNS and CDR2 SASEGT. There are 15 residues in the CDR3. Trimming shortened V by 3 bases and J by 2 bases, and 11 bases separated the two germline ends.

This sequence joins TRBV7-2 and TRBJ2-1; 9 positions match TRBD1. The CDR3 extends over 15 amino acids. Germline V gene data show CDR1 as SGHTA and CDR2 as FQGNSA. The V gene end was trimmed by 5 bases and the J gene end by 8 bases; junction bases not matched to a gene: 10. This chain's CDR3 is CASSAGDRVVHEQFF. The CDR3 DNA follows: TGTGCCAGCAGCGCCGGGGACAGGGTGGTCCATGAGCAGTTCTTC.

The chain has TRBV11-2 and TRBJ1-3; D is possibly TRBD1 (6 bases). Germline lookup yields CDR1 SGHAT and CDR2 FQNNGV. The V and J ends lost 5 bases and 3 bases respectively, with 20 bases between them. This CDR3 has 17 amino acids. DNA for the CDR3: TGTGCCAGCAGCCCCAGGTGGGGGGCGCAAATTGGAAACACCATATATTTT. Translation gives CASSPRWGAQIGNTIYF.

The chain carries TRBV6-5 and TRBJ2-7; the match to TRBD2 covers 10 bases. J gave up 5 bases and V 11 bases, and 15 bases lay outside the gene matches. The CDR3 runs to 15 residues. Germline CDR1 MNHEY, CDR2 SVGAGI. For the CDR3, the DNA is TGTGCCTCCGCCCGGAGCGGGAGGGGATTCCACGAGCAGTACTTC. It codes for CASARSGRGFHEQYF.

Comments on this clone: Only one base separates this from a far larger clonotype, so it likely reflects a read error. The gene calls are TRBV6-1 and TRBJ1-5; 10 bases fit TRBD1. Trimming cost V 6 bases and J 5 bases; bases outside gene matches: 1. CDR3 length: 13 amino acids. Germline V gene lookup returns CDR1 MNHNS and CDR2 SASEGT. The CDR3 DNA reads TGTGCCAGCAGGGACAGGGGGGATCAGCCCCAGCATTTT. This gives the protein CASRDRGDQPQHF.

Ten or more counts support this clone. CDR3: CASSLGVGRGGPSGNTIYF. DNA of the CDR3: TGTGCCAGCAGTTTAGGGGTGGGCCGAGGGGGACCTTCTGGAAACACCATATATTTT. This chain links TRBV28 with TRBJ1-3; D is possibly TRBD1 (6 bases). Germline V gene data show CDR1 as MDHEN and CDR2 as SYDVKM. The CDR3 loop spans 19 amino acids. V lost 2 bases and J 1 base, leaving 21 bases between the germline ends.

This clone occurred a few times. This chain uses TRBV29-1 with TRBJ2-3, with TRBD1 as a possible D gene (6 bases). Between the trimmed V and J ends, which lost 7 bases and 0 bases, there was a span of 23 bases. The CDR3 spans 17 residues. Germline V gives CDR1 SQVTM, CDR2 ANQGSEA. The chain's CDR3 is CSARSPGQGTSTDTQYF. CDR3 sequence (DNA): TGCAGCGCTCGCTCCCCTGGCCAGGGGACCAGCACAGATACGCAGTATTTT.

V is TRBV25-1 and J is TRBJ2-5; D might be TRBD2 (6 bases). V lost 3 bases to trimming and J lost 4 bases, with 15 bases between them. The CDR3 length is 15 residues. Germline V gene lookup returns CDR1 MGHDK and CDR2 SYGVNS. CDR3: CASSDPRREGETQYF. The CDR3 nucleotides read TGTGCCAGCAGTGACCCTAGGCGGGAAGGAGAGACCCAGTACTTC.

V and J are TRBV6-5 and TRBJ2-7; either TRBD1 or TRBD2 may supply D (5 bases each). Germline assignment: CDR1 MNHEY and CDR2 SVGAGI. The CDR3 has 13 amino acids. Trimming removed 5 bases at V and 3 bases at J, with 11 bases between. CDR3 in amino acids: CASSPPGRYEQYF. The CDR3 nucleotides read TGTGCCAGCAGTCCCCCGGGGCGCTACGAGCAGTACTTC.

This CDR3 reads CASSLGSWAEQYF. The DNA for the CDR3 is TGTGCCAGCAGCTTGGGGTCCTGGGCCGAGCAGTACTTC. V usage is TRBV5-4 and J usage is TRBJ2-7, with D uncertain. The CDR3 extends over 13 amino acids. V lost 0 bases and J lost 6, with 10 bases in between. Germline CDR1 SGHNT, CDR2 YYREEE (reference sequence).

This CDR3 is CASSVPTSGGETQYF. The CDR3 DNA reads as TGCGCCAGCAGCGTTCCGACTAGCGGAGGGGAGACCCAGTACTTC. V gene TRBV5-1 combines with J gene TRBJ2-5, with 9 bases fitting TRBD2. Trimming cost V 4 bases and J 5 bases; bases outside gene matches: 9. This CDR3 is 15 amino acids long. Germline CDR1 and CDR2: SGHRS and YFSETQ.

Concerning this clone: Distinct nucleotide sequences in the sample also encode this CDR3. V and J are TRBV30 and TRBJ2-3; the D is unclear. Trimming took 1 base from V and 0 from J, leaving 2 bases between them. The V gene's germline CDR1 is GTSNPN and CDR2 SVGIG (reference sequence). The CDR3 sequence is 12 residues long. Written as DNA, the CDR3 is TGTGCCTGGAGTGGCAGCACAGATACGCAGTATTTT. This encodes CAWSGSTDTQYF.

The V gene is TRBV4-1, the J gene TRBJ1-5; D is uncertain. Germline values: CDR1 MGHRA, CDR2 YSYEKL. Deletions cut 1 base from V and 0 bases from J, with 7 bases between. The CDR3 totals 15 residues. The CDR3 spells CASSQGIYSNQPQHF. The DNA of the CDR3 is TGCGCCAGCAGCCAAGGTATTTATAGCAATCAGCCCCAGCATTTT.

This sequence joins TRBV2 and TRBJ1-1, with D unresolved. Germline lookup yields CDR1 SNHLY and CDR2 FYNNEI. The CDR3 sequence is 13 residues long. Trimming took 1 base from V and 5 from J, leaving 8 bases between them. CDR3 bases: TGTGCCAGCAGTGAAGGGCCTGGAACTGAAGCTTTCTTT. This codes for CASSEGPGTEAFF.

This clone showed up many times. V is TRBV7-9 and J is TRBJ2-5; D is uncertain. CDR3 size: 10 residues. V lost 5 bases and J 2 bases, leaving 0 bases between the germline ends. Germline values: CDR1 SEHNR, CDR2 FQNEAQ (reference sequence). CDR3 loop: CASSQETQYF. The CDR3 bases are TGTGCCAGCAGCCAAGAGACCCAGTACTTC. Full variable domain (missing parts from reference TRBV7-9 and TRBJ2-5): DTGVSQNPRHKITKRGQNVTFRCDPISEHNRLYWYRQTLGQGPEFLTYFQNEAQLEKSRLLSDRFSAERPKGSFSTLEIQRTEQGDSAMYLCASSQETQYFGPGTRLLVL.

Details on this clone: Other DNA sequences in this specimen translate into the identical CDR3. This sequence joins TRBV7-3 and TRBJ1-5; TRBD1 is a possible D gene (5 bases). The CDR3 consists of 13 residues. The V gene lost 0 bases and the J gene lost 6 bases, with 6 bases spanning the gap. Germline V gene data show CDR1 as SGHTA and CDR2 as FQGTGA. The CDR3, as DNA: TGTGCCAGCAGCTTAACCCAGGGTCAGCCCCAGCATTTT. Its protein product is CASSLTQGQPQHF.

The chain couples TRBV27 to TRBJ1-1; no reliable D call. Germline lookup yields CDR1 MNHEY and CDR2 SMNVEV (reference sequence). The V and J ends lost 3 bases and 1 base respectively, with 9 bases between them. CDR3 length equals 14 residues. CDR3 nucleotides: TGTGCCAGCAGTTTTGTAGGGCGGAACACTGAAGCTTTCTTT. Translation: CASSFVGRNTEAFF.

This chain joins TRBV7-3 and TRBJ2-1; TRBD2 agrees at 9 bases. CDR1 and CDR2 from the germline V gene are SGHTA and FQGTGA. The trim removed 3 bases at V and 2 bases at J, leaving 2 bases unmatched. This CDR3 contains 15 residues. The CDR3 DNA reads TGTGCCAGCAGCTTTAGCGGGAGCACCTACAATGAGCAGTTCTTC. Amino acids: CASSFSGSTYNEQFF.

This rearrangement joins TRBV11-3 to TRBJ2-5; 7 bases are shared with TRBD1. The V gene's germline CDR1 is SGHNT and CDR2 YENEEA. The CDR3 length is 15 residues. J gave up 1 base and V 1 base, and 3 bases lay outside the gene matches. For the CDR3, the DNA is TGTGCCAGCAGCTTAGTTGCAGGGGGCCAAGAGACCCAGTACTTC. It yields the protein CASSLVAGGQETQYF.

This clone was detected only once. This may come from a read error, since a much larger clone is one base off. The J gene is TRBJ2-3, the V gene TRBV9; 8 nucleotides match TRBD2. The CDR3 is made up of 15 amino acids. Germline CDR1 reads SGDLS; CDR2 reads YYNGEE. CDR3 protein: CANSVSGSDADTQYF. Written as DNA, the CDR3 is TGTGCCAACAGCGTAAGCGGGAGTGACGCAGATACGCAGTATTTT.